This T cell receptor (beta chain) is from a study of breast tumors, draining lymph nodes, adjacent tissues. The study's findings and limits: Tumor TCR diversity was below lymph nodes but above nontumor tissue. Luminal-like breast cancer showed significantly greater tumor-nontumor repertoire similarity than basal-like breast cancer did.

This CDR3 region has 15 residues. Trimming stripped 2 bases from V and 4 bases from J, with 14 bases between. Germline CDR1 and CDR2: DFQATT and SNEGSKA (reference sequence). Many counts were recorded for this clonotype. Its antigen is not known. From the multiplex PCR reads, TCRdb called clonotypes with MiXCR, one entry per CDR3 protein. The sample consists of about 140,000 distinct CDR3 sequences, approximately 32% of them appearing once. Breast cancer patients provided tissue from their axillary draining lymph nodes. The sequencing input was axillary lymph node tissue. The rearrangement uses TRBV20-1 and TRBJ2-2; D unclear. The origin of this receptor is a female donor with breast cancer. Some clones in this sample may be carry-over from other donors' samples. The CDR3 sequence is CSARPEWHSTGELFF. Written as DNA, the CDR3 is TGCAGTGCTAGACCCGAGTGGCACAGCACCGGGGAGCTGTTTTTT.